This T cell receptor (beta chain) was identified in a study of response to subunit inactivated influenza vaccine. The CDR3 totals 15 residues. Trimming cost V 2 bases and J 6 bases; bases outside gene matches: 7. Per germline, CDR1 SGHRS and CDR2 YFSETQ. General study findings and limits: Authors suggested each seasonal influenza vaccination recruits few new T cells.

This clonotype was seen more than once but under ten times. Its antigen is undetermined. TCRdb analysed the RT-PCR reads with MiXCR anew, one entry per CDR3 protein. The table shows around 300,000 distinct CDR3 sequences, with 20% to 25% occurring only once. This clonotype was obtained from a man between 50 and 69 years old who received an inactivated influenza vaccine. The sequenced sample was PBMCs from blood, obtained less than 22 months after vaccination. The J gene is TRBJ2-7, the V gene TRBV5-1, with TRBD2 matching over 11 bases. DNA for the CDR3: TGCGCCAGCAGCTTTTCGCTAGCGGGGGGAGGCGAGCAGTACTTC. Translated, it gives CASSFSLAGGGEQYF.